The 19 T cell receptor delta chains below were found in one sample sequenced in a study of human gamma delta and Vdelta1 T cells. TCRdb repeated clone calling on the PCR reads with CATT. The repertoire holds more than 5,000 delta-chain clones, with less than 9.5% as singletons. The specimen sequenced was naive CD27+ Vdelta1 gamma-delta T cells from blood. The receptors here all came from a human donor in good health.

This clone was found a few times. The gene calls are TRDV1 and TRDJ1; 10 positions agree with TRDD3. Germline lookup yields CDR1 TSWWSYY and CDR2 QGS. This CDR3 is 20 amino acids long. The J segment lost 0 bases and the V segment lost 3 bases, leaving 16 bases of the junction unmatched. The CDR3 DNA reads TGTGCTCTTGGGGATGGGGCAACCCACTGGGGGATCTACTACACCGATAAACTCATCTTT. Amino acids: CALGDGATHWGIYYTDKLIF.

This clone was counted between two and nine times. Given a much more abundant clone one base away, this may be a read error. Additional DNA sequences in this sample encode the identical CDR3. This chain links TRDV1 with TRDJ1, with 12 nucleotides matching TRDD3. Germline assignment: CDR1 TSWWSYY and CDR2 QGS. CDR3 size: 19 residues. The CDR3 sequence is CALGEGARTGGYSPDKLIF. The CDR3 DNA reads as TGCGCTCTTGGAGAAGGGGCCCGTACTGGGGGATACAGCCCCGATAAACTCATCTTT.

The sample holds many counts of this clone. This same CDR3 is encoded by further DNA sequences in the sample. The rearrangement joins TRDV2 to TRDJ1; D possibly uses TRDD2 or TRDD3 (5 bases each). CDR3 length: 17 amino acids. Deletions cut 7 bases from V and 4 bases from J, with 27 bases between. Germline loops: CDR1 GEAIGNYY, CDR2 EKD. CDR3 in amino acids: CAWVGSPYYRSIDKLIF. CDR3 coding DNA: TGTGCCTGGGTGGGATCCCCCTACTACCGCTCGATCGATAAACTCATCTTT.

This clone is a singleton in its sample. A read error is likely here: a far larger clone is one base away. Other DNA sequences in the sample encode the same CDR3. This chain joins TRDV1 and TRDJ1; 10 positions match TRDD3. Germline trimming cut 4 bases from V and 8 bases from J; bases unmatched to any gene: 43. CDR3 length: 26 residues. CDR1 is TSWWSYY, CDR2 QGS, per germline. CDR3 sequence: CALGAQRHKLASLGDTEPSARGKLIF. The CDR3 DNA follows: TGTGCTCTTGGGGCCCAACGTCATAAATTGGCCTCCTTGGGGGATACAGAGCCATCGGCGAGGGGAAAACTCATCTTT.

The sample holds a few counts of this clone. The V call is TRDV1, the J call TRDJ1, with D maybe TRDD3 (5 bases). Trimming removed 1 base at V and 2 bases at J, with 17 bases between. The CDR3 extends over 17 amino acids. The germline V gene has CDR1 TSWWSYY and CDR2 QGS. The CDR3 here is CALGEPRRGGSTDKLIF. As DNA, the CDR3 is TGTGCTCTTGGGGAACCACGTCGGGGGGGTTCGACCGATAAACTCATCTTT.

On this clone: A much larger clone lies a single base off, so this may be a read error. The sample has other DNA sequences that encode this CDR3 too. This chain uses TRDV1 with TRDJ1, with 12 bases aligning to TRDD3. Germline V gene data show CDR1 as TSWWSYY and CDR2 as QGS. CDR3 size: 16 residues. The DNA of the CDR3 is TGTGCTCTTGGGGAAGGTCGTCTCTGGGGGATACGGAGACTCATCTTC. Its protein product is CALGEGRLWGIRRLIF.

By share of the sample, this clone is medium-sized. Other nucleotide sequences in the sample specify the same CDR3. The chain employs TRDV1 and TRDJ1; 10 bases map to TRDD3. Per the germline V gene, CDR1 is TSWWSYY and CDR2 is QGS. Trimming removed 2 bases from V and 0 bases from J; junction bases left unmatched: 15. The CDR3 extends over 20 amino acids. The CDR3 reads CALGEIDTGGYAGYTDKLIF. The CDR3 nucleotides read TGTGCTCTTGGGGAAATAGATACCGGGGGATACGCGGGCTACACCGATAAACTCATCTTT.

This clone appeared a few times. This may arise from a read error, as a much more abundant clone is one base away. The same CDR3 arises from other DNA sequences in this sample as well. The chain links TRDV1 to TRDJ1; 10 nucleotides line up with TRDD3. Germline lookup yields CDR1 TSWWSYY and CDR2 QGS. The CDR3 contains 20 residues. Losses at the gene ends were 2 bases for V and 7 bases for J; bases not matched to a gene: 22. The CDR3 loop reads CALGEALSMRGIRGLGKLIF. Here the CDR3 DNA reads TGTGCTCTTGGGGAAGCCTTGAGCATGCGGGGGATACGGGGATTGGGTAAACTCATCTTT.

This clone was recorded a few times. The rearrangement links TRDV1 to TRDJ1, with 7 nucleotides matching TRDD2. Germline CDR1 is TSWWSYY and CDR2 is QGS. V lost 9 bases, J lost 0 bases, and 22 bases stayed unmatched. The CDR3 spans 19 residues. The CDR3 nucleotides read TGTGCTCTCGTAGCTCGGAGACTTCCTAGGGTCCATAACACCGATAAACTCATCTTT. As protein: CALVARRLPRVHNTDKLIF.

Regarding this clone: TCRdb lists the protein of a much larger clone for this DNA, which differs at residue 3, so this is likely a read error; the protein given here is translated from the DNA itself. The chain carries TRDV1 and TRDJ1; TRDD3 might be the D (5 bases). This CDR3 is built from 20 residues. Germline V gives CDR1 TSWWSYY, CDR2 QGS. The CDR3 protein is CAPGKGRYDPGARGTDKLIF. CDR3 nucleotides: TGTGCTCCTGGGAAAGGCCGTTATGATCCGGGGGCCCGGGGTACCGATAAACTCATCTTT.

The sample holds a few counts of this clone. A far larger clone is only one base removed, so a read error is likely. This chain connects TRDV1 to TRDJ1; TRDD3 matches at 9 bases. Germline lookup yields CDR1 TSWWSYY and CDR2 QGS. The CDR3 is made up of 18 amino acids. Here the CDR3 DNA reads TGTGCTCTTGGGTGGTCCCGGGGATACGTGAGAAACACCGATAAACCCATCTTT. This sequence encodes CALGWSRGYVRNTDKPIF.

In its sample, this clone was seen a few times. A read error is the likely source, as a far larger clone sits one nucleotide away. Distinct nucleotide sequences in the sample also encode this CDR3. The J gene is TRDJ1, the V gene TRDV1; D might be TRDD3 (5 bases). The CDR3 contains 15 residues. Germline-derived CDR1 and CDR2 are TSWWSYY and QGS. CDR3 bases: TGTGCCCTTGGGGAGAGCTTCGCACCACGCCGTGAACTCATCTTT. Its translation is CALGESFAPRRELIF.

This clone was observed a handful of times. The V and J genes are TRDV1 and TRDJ1, with 10 nucleotides matching TRDD3. V dropped 3 bases and J dropped 0; count of bases not matched to a gene: 28. The germline V gene has CDR1 TSWWSYY and CDR2 QGS. This CDR3 is built from 24 residues. The chain's CDR3 is CALGDQLPTGGIRRGGLYTDKLIF. CDR3 sequence (DNA): TGTGCTCTTGGGGACCAGCTTCCTACGGGGGGGATACGCAGGGGGGGGCTGTACACCGATAAACTCATCTTT.

This clone was picked up a small number of times. This sequence may be a read error, since a much larger clone differs from it by one base. Distinct nucleotide sequences in the sample also encode this CDR3. This chain connects TRDV1 to TRDJ1, with D maybe TRDD3 (5 bases). Trimming stripped 6 bases from V and 0 bases from J, with 11 bases between. Germline V CDR1 and CDR2: TSWWSYY, QGS. The CDR3 is made up of 14 amino acids. The CDR3 DNA is TGTGCTCTTGGTCGGGGGTTACACACCGATAAACTCATCTTT. Translation: CALGRGLHTDKLIF.

This clone was seen more than once but under ten times. A single base is all that separates this from a far larger clone, so a read error is likely. The J gene is TRDJ1, the V gene TRDV1, with TRDD3 identical over 8 bases. V lost 5 bases to trimming and J lost 6 bases; unmatched junction nucleotides: 32. From germline, CDR1 is TSWWSYY and CDR2 QGS. This CDR3 is 22 amino acids long. For the CDR3, the DNA is TGTGCTCTTGGGCCAAGCGGCGGCCTTCGCAATTTTACTGGGGGTCCTACCAATAAACTCATCTTT. Protein product: CALGPSGGLRNFTGGPTNKLIF.

Concerning this clone: TCRdb shows a much larger clone's protein in place of this DNA's translation, and the two differ at residue 6, likely through a read error; the protein shown is translated from the DNA. J is TRDJ1 and V is TRDV1; D possibly corresponds to TRDD3 (6 bases). Germline V lookup: CDR1 TSWWSYY, CDR2 QGS. The CDR3 loop spans 19 amino acids. The ends were cut back, 2 bases at V and 7 bases at J, with 29 bases in the middle. This CDR3 reads CALGEAYSTYRGTRVKLIF. CDR3 sequence (DNA): TGTGCTCTTGGGGAAGCCTACTCCACCTACCGGGGGACACGGGTTAAACTCATCTTT.

This clone is labeled medium-sized. The rearrangement joins TRDV1 to TRDJ1; no clear D. CDR1 and CDR2 (germline): TSWWSYY, QGS. The CDR3 spans 15 residues. Trimming removed 4 bases from V and 7 bases from J, with 19 bases in between. The CDR3 region has the DNA TGTGCTCTTGGGGCAGGGTCATGGTTAAACGGTAAACTCATCTTT. The encoded protein is CALGAGSWLNGKLIF.

This chain joins TRDV1 and TRDJ1; TRDD3 matches at 8 bases. This CDR3 is built from 19 residues. The V and J ends lost 4 bases and 0 bases, in that order; junction bases with no gene match: 16. Germline V lookup: CDR1 TSWWSYY, CDR2 QGS. The chain's CDR3 is CALGGSIPYWGVYTDKLIF. In DNA, the CDR3 is TGTGCTCTTGGGGGTTCTATTCCTTACTGGGGGGTATACACCGATAAACTCATCTTT.

This clone appeared a single time. Distinct nucleotide sequences in the sample also encode this CDR3. J is TRDJ1 and V is TRDV1; tentative D call: TRDD2 (6 bases). Deletions cut 6 bases from V and 6 bases from J, with 35 bases between. The CDR3 covers 20 residues. Germline V gene sequence: CDR1 TSWWSYY, CDR2 QGS. In nucleotides, the CDR3 is TGTGCTCTTGGACGAGGACCCCTTCCGACCGCCCGGAGTATAAGTAATAAACTCATCTTT. Translating it yields CALGRGPLPTARSISNKLIF.